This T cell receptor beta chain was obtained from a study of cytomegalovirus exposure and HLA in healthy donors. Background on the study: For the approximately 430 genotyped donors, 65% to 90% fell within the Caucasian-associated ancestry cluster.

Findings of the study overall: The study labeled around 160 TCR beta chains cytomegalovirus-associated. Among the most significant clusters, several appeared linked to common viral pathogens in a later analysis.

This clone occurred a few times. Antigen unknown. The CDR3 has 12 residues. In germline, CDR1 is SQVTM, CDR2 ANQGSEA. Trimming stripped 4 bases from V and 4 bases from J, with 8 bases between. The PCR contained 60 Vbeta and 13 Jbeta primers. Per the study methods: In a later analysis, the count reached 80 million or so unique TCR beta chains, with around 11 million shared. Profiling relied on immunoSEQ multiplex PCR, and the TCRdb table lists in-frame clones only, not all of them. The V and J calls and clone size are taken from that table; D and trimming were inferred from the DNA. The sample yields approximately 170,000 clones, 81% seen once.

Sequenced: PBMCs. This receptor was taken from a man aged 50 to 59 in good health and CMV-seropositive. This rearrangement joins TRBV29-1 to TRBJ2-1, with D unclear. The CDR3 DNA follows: TGCAGCGTTGCATTTCAGTACAATGAGCAGTTCTTC. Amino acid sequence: CSVAFQYNEQFF.